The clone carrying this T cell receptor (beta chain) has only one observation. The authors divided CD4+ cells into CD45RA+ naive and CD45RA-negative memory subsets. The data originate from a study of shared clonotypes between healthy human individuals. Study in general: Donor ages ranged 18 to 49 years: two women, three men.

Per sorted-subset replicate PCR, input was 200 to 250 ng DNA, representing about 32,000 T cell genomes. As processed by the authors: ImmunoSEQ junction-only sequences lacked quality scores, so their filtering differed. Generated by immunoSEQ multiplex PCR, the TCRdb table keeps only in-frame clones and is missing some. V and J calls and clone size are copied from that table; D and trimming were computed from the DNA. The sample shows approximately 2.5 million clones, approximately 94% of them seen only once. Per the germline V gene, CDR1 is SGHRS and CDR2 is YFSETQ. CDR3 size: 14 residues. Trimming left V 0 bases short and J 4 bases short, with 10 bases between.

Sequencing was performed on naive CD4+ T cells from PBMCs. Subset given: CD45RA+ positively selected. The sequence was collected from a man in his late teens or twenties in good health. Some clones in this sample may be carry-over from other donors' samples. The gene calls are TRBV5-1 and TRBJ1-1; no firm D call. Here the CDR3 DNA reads TGCGCCAGCAGCTTGGGATCAGTCCCCACTGAAGCTTTCTTT. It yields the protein CASSLGSVPTEAFF. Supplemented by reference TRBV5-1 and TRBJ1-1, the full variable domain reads KAGVTQTPRYLIKTRGQQVTLSCSPISGHRSVSWYQQTPGQGLQFLFEYFSETQRNKGNFPGRFSGRQFSNSRSEMNVSTLELGDSALYLCASSLGSVPTEAFFGQGTRLTVV.